These 26 T cell receptor beta chains came from one sample sequenced in a study of Ad26.COV2.S vaccination and SARS-CoV-2 variants. Some clones are missing from TCRdb's copy, which holds only in-frame ones; the method was immunoSEQ multiplex PCR. The data contain over 110,000 clones, 75% to 90% of them singletons. This specimen was peripheral blood, taken after recovery from COVID-19. These receptors came from a human donor who had recovered from COVID-19.

V and J are TRBV19 and TRBJ2-7; D is perhaps TRBD1 or TRBD2 (6 bases each). Trimming shortened V by 3 bases and J by 3 bases, and 15 bases separated the two germline ends. CDR1 and CDR2 from the germline V gene are LNHDA and SQIVND (reference sequence). The CDR3 extends over 15 amino acids. The CDR3 sequence: CASSIGGSGLYEQYF. Here the CDR3 DNA reads TGTGCCAGTAGTATCGGGGGCTCAGGCCTCTACGAGCAGTACTTC.

The chain recombines TRBV6-5 with TRBJ1-1; 7 bases fit TRBD1. The germline V gene has CDR1 MNHEY and CDR2 SVGAGI. CDR3 length: 14 amino acids. Trimming at V came to 6 bases and at J to 0 bases, leaving 4 bases not matched to a gene. Here the CDR3 reads CASRKTGLNTEAFF. CDR3 DNA: TGTGCCAGCAGGAAGACAGGGTTGAACACTGAAGCTTTCTTT.

The CDR3 region has the DNA TGTGCCAGCAGTTTGGCCGGGACAGCCTCCTACGAGCAGTACTTC. Protein product: CASSLAGTASYEQYF. The chain links TRBV27 to TRBJ2-7, with 7 bases fitting TRBD1. Trimming took 3 bases from V and 0 from J; bases not matched to a gene: 5. Germline V gives CDR1 MNHEY, CDR2 SMNVEV (reference sequence). The CDR3 is made up of 15 amino acids.

DNA for the CDR3: TGTGCCAGCAGCAAAGAGGATACGCAGTATTTT. The encoded protein is CASSKEDTQYF. This chain links TRBV21-1 with TRBJ2-3. TRBV21-1 is a listed pseudogene. The CDR3 is made up of 11 amino acids.

The chain recombines TRBV19 with TRBJ2-1, with 7 bases lining up with TRBD1. This CDR3 is 15 amino acids long. V lost 3 bases and J lost 5; bases outside the gene matches: 7. Germline V gene lookup returns CDR1 LNHDA and CDR2 SQIVND (reference sequence). CDR3 bases: TGTGCCAGTAGTATTGTCGACAGGGCGCACAATGAGCAGTTCTTC. It codes for CASSIVDRAHNEQFF. Combining the CDR3 with reference TRBV19 and TRBJ2-1 gives the whole variable domain DGGITQSPKYLFRKEGQNVTLSCEQNLNHDAMYWYRQDPGQGLRLIYYSQIVNDFQKGDIAEGYSVSREKKESFPLTVTSAQKNPTAFYLCASSIVDRAHNEQFFGPGTRLTVL.

This chain joins TRBV7-9 and TRBJ1-5; the D gene is possibly TRBD1 (5 bases). The V and J ends lost 5 bases and 4 bases respectively, with 12 bases between them. This CDR3 is 14 amino acids long. CDR1 SEHNR and CDR2 FQNEAQ come from the germline V gene (reference sequence). The CDR3 here is CASSPEDTNQPQHF. The CDR3 DNA reads TGTGCCAGCAGCCCAGAGGACACAAATCAGCCCCAGCATTTT.

The V gene is TRBV10-3, the J gene TRBJ1-5; D is undetermined. Per germline, CDR1 ENHRY and CDR2 SYGVKD. V was trimmed by 4 bases and J by 2 bases, leaving 9 bases between them. The CDR3 is made up of 14 amino acids. CDR3 amino acids: CAISGVRGNQPQHF. CDR3 in DNA: TGTGCCATCAGTGGGGTACGCGGCAATCAGCCCCAGCATTTT.

The chain joins TRBV18 to TRBJ2-6; D not resolved. Germline CDR1 reads KGHSH; CDR2 reads LQKENI. With 0 bases removed from V and 4 bases from J, the gap between germline ends came to 10 bases. This CDR3 is 16 amino acids long. This chain's CDR3 is CASSPPLSTGANVLTF. Written as DNA, the CDR3 is TGTGCCAGCTCACCACCGTTAAGTACCGGGGCCAACGTCCTGACTTTC.

The chain has TRBV6-2 or TRBV6-3 and TRBJ2-7; 7 nucleotides align to TRBD1. The V gene end was trimmed by 6 bases and the J gene end by 1 base; junction bases not matched to a gene: 6. Looked up from germline, CDR1 is MNHEY and CDR2 is SVGEGT. CDR3 size: 14 residues. The CDR3 nucleotides are TGTGCCAGCAGCAGACAGGGCCCTTCCTACGAGCAGTACTTC. This encodes CASSRQGPSYEQYF.

The chain employs TRBV28 and TRBJ1-2; 7 bases match TRBD1. There are 16 residues in the CDR3. CDR1 MDHEN and CDR2 SYDVKM come from the germline V gene. The ends lost 3 bases at V and 4 bases at J; junction bases unmatched: 11. The CDR3 DNA reads as TGTGCCAGCAGTTTCGGTGGACAGGTTTGGTCCTATGGCTACACCTTC. Translated: CASSFGGQVWSYGYTF.

The chain couples TRBV7-6 to TRBJ2-7; 9 bases line up with TRBD1. The CDR3 is 13 amino acids. The V segment lost 4 bases and the J segment 3 bases; nucleotides outside the gene matches: 1. Germline loops: CDR1 SGHVS, CDR2 FNYEAQ. DNA of the CDR3: TGTGCCAGCAGCTCGACAGGGGGCTACGAGCAGTACTTC. This encodes CASSSTGGYEQYF.

This sequence joins TRBV4-3 and TRBJ2-3; 8 nucleotides match TRBD1. The CDR3 covers 17 residues. In germline, CDR1 is LGHNA, CDR2 YSLEER. The junction had 11 bases not matched to a gene; V was cut back by 0 bases and J by 6 bases. The CDR3 DNA reads as TGCGCCAGCAGCCAAGAAGAGACAGGGGCCCAAGGGGATACGCAGTATTTT. This sequence encodes CASSQEETGAQGDTQYF.

The chain employs TRBV18 and TRBJ2-3; 11 bases align to TRBD2. The CDR3 has 15 amino acids. With 4 bases clipped from V and 1 base from J, the junction kept 1 base outside the gene matches. Germline V gene data show CDR1 as KGHSH and CDR2 as LQKENI. Here the CDR3 DNA reads TGTGCCAGCTCACAGGGACTAGCGGGCACAGATACGCAGTATTTT. Its protein product is CASSQGLAGTDTQYF.

This rearrangement joins TRBV5-5 to TRBJ1-2, with D possibly matching TRBD1 (5 bases). There are 17 residues in the CDR3. Germline V gives CDR1 SGHKS, CDR2 YYEKEE (reference sequence). V was shortened by 1 base and J by 2 bases, with 18 bases between the two germline ends. CDR3 loop: CASSLSVGGAGNYGYTF. The CDR3 DNA reads as TGTGCCAGCAGCTTGTCAGTCGGAGGGGCGGGGAACTATGGCTACACCTTC.

V and J are TRBV6-6 and TRBJ2-2; unclear D gene. Trimming took 3 bases from V and 9 from J, leaving 5 bases between them. Germline V gene lookup returns CDR1 MNHNY and CDR2 SVGAGI (reference sequence). The CDR3 extends over 11 amino acids. CDR3 bases: TGTGCCAGCAGTTATATCCGGGAGCTGTTTTTT. Protein: CASSYIRELFF.

The chain combines TRBV6-2 or TRBV6-3 with TRBJ1-1; the D gene is possibly TRBD1 (6 bases). Trimming removed 0 bases at V and 0 bases at J, with 20 bases between. Germline V gene sequence: CDR1 MNHEY, CDR2 SVGEGT. The CDR3 sequence is 19 residues long. The CDR3 nucleotides read TGTGCCAGCAGTTACTCGGTTCCCCCGGACAGAACCATGAACACTGAAGCTTTCTTT. Protein: CASSYSVPPDRTMNTEAFF.

This clone was counted once. V usage is TRBV14 and J usage is TRBJ2-5, with 11 bases identical to TRBD2. The trim removed 1 base at V and 2 bases at J, leaving 15 bases unmatched. The CDR3 is made up of 20 amino acids. Per the germline V gene, CDR1 is SGHDN and CDR2 is FVKESK. The CDR3 DNA sequence: TGTGCCAGCAGCCAAGGGTTAGCGCTAGCGGGGGGCGGGGGTCAAGAGACCCAGTACTTC. It specifies CASSQGLALAGGGGQETQYF.

The V call is TRBV7-2, the J call TRBJ1-1, with 8 bases identical to TRBD1. The V gene end was trimmed by 3 bases and the J gene end by 5 bases; junction bases not matched to a gene: 11. This CDR3 region has 16 residues. Germline V lookup: CDR1 SGHTA, CDR2 FQGNSA. The CDR3 DNA follows: TGTGCCAGCAGCTTTCCCCCCAGGGGGCGAGGGACTGAAGCTTTCTTT. Its translation: CASSFPPRGRGTEAFF.

The chain couples TRBV12-3 or TRBV12-4 to TRBJ2-1; the D gene is possibly TRBD1 (5 bases). This CDR3 contains 13 residues. The V end was cut by 7 bases, the J end by 2 bases, with 9 bases between. Here the CDR3 reads CASTTTAYNEQFF. CDR3 sequence (DNA): TGTGCCAGCACGACGACAGCCTACAATGAGCAGTTCTTC.

For the CDR3, the DNA is TGTGCCAGCAGCGGGGGGTCACACGGACAGTACCAAGAGACCCAGTACTTC. Translation: CASSGGSHGQYQETQYF. The rearrangement joins TRBV5-4 to TRBJ2-5; D is possibly TRBD1 or TRBD2 (6 bases each). This CDR3 region has 17 residues. Germline values: CDR1 SGHNT, CDR2 YYREEE (reference sequence). Trimming took off 4 bases at V and 0 bases at J, with 19 bases between the two ends.

J is TRBJ1-5 and V is TRBV18; D not certain. CDR1 and CDR2 (germline): KGHSH, LQKENI. The CDR3 has 13 amino acids. V lost 3 bases and J 6 bases, leaving 9 bases between the germline ends. CDR3: CASSPGVGQPQHF. In nucleotides, the CDR3 is TGTGCCAGCTCACCGGGCGTGGGTCAGCCCCAGCATTTT. Full variable domain (rest looked up from reference TRBV18 and TRBJ1-5): NAGVMQNPRHLVRRRGQEARLRCSPMKGHSHVYWYRQLPEEGLKFMVYLQKENIIDESGMPKERFSAEFPKEGPSILRIQQVVRGDSAAYFCASSPGVGQPQHFGDGTRLSIL.

This chain joins TRBV9 and TRBJ2-5; D ambiguous. The CDR3 consists of 13 residues. Between the trimmed V and J ends, which lost 4 bases and 1 base, there was a span of 8 bases. Germline loops: CDR1 SGDLS, CDR2 YYNGEE. CDR3 nucleotides: TGTGCCAGCAGCCGAAGATTCCAAGAGACCCAGTACTTC. Protein sequence: CASSRRFQETQYF.

The rearrangement uses TRBV9 and TRBJ1-2; TRBD1 agrees at 10 bases. The CDR3 is made up of 15 amino acids. J was trimmed by 1 base and V by 4 bases; bases with no gene match: 4. Germline CDR1 and CDR2: SGDLS and YYNGEE. The CDR3 spells CASSPWDRGNYGYTF. CDR3 in DNA: TGTGCCAGCAGCCCCTGGGACAGGGGTAACTATGGCTACACCTTC. The whole variable domain, filled in from reference TRBV9 and TRBJ1-2, reads DSGVTQTPKHLITATGQRVTLRCSPRSGDLSVYWYQQSLDQGLQFLIQYYNGEERAKGNILERFSAQQFPDLHSELNLSSLELGDSALYFCASSPWDRGNYGYTFGSGTRLTVV.

This chain links TRBV5-1 with TRBJ1-4; D is undetermined. The CDR3 covers 16 residues. V shed 4 bases and J shed 0 bases, with 13 bases lying between them. The germline gives CDR1 SGHRS, CDR2 YFSETQ. CDR3 region: CASSPRAQATNEKLFF. Written as DNA, the CDR3 is TGCGCCAGCAGCCCCCGGGCACAAGCAACTAATGAAAAACTGTTTTTT.

The chain employs TRBV2 and TRBJ1-2; D may be TRBD1 (5 bases). Germline CDR1 SNHLY, CDR2 FYNNEI. The CDR3 totals 12 residues. V lost 2 bases, J lost 7 bases, and 8 bases lay in between. The CDR3 sequence is CASSESGRGYTF. CDR3 bases: TGTGCCAGCAGTGAATCGGGACGTGGCTACACCTTC.

The chain uses TRBV5-1 and TRBJ1-5, with TRBD1 as a possible D gene (6 bases). The CDR3 has 15 amino acids. Trimming stripped 4 bases from V and 2 bases from J, with 13 bases between. CDR1 is SGHRS, CDR2 YFSETQ, per germline. The chain's CDR3 is CASSPEGVGNQPQHF. The CDR3 nucleotides read TGCGCCAGCAGCCCGGAGGGGGTGGGCAATCAGCCCCAGCATTTT.